This T cell receptor (beta chain) was documented in a study of tumor and adjacent non-tumor tissue in lung cancer. For the study at large: Histology: 12 adenocarcinoma, a couple of squamous cell carcinoma, 1 small cell lung cancer. Aged about 31 to 80 years, patients included nine to ten men and about 5 women with stage I to III disease. General study results and limits: Tumor tissue had significantly higher TCR diversity than normal lung.

The template was RNA from unsorted bulk tissue. Distant lung tissue was collected more than 3 cm away from the tumor edge. Donors were chemotherapy-naive, newly diagnosed lung cancer surgical patients in China, August–late 2014. A modified ARM-PCR protocol with three rounds of nested PCR amplified TCRbeta. One entry per CDR3 protein results from TCRdb running MiXCR on the multiplex PCR reads. The top ten clones hold roughly a third of a sample with around 60,000 distinct CDR3 sequences, about 55% of them seen once. The CDR3 consists of 11 residues. Germline assignment: CDR1 SNHLY and CDR2 FYNNEI. V lost 7 bases, J lost 4 bases, and 8 bases lay in between. With respect to this clonotype: The antigen remains undetermined.

The receptor was derived from a man between 65 and 79 years old with non-small cell lung cancer. The sequencing sample was made of distant non-tumor lung tissue. The chain links TRBV2 to TRBJ2-7, with unresolved D. Written as DNA, the CDR3 is TGTGCCAGCAATGTAGGTTACGAGCAGTACTTC. It is translated as CASNVGYEQYF.